The TCR beta chain under discussion was sequenced for a study of T cells in women clearing cervical HPV infection (dated by TCRdb to the late 2010s). For context, the study as a whole: The cases were roughly 23 women with histologically confirmed HPV16-related CIN3 or worse, and 2 of those women had invasive cancers. The 20 to 25 controls were women who cleared a single incident HPV16 infection within 12 months without developing precancer or cancer. Blood from cases was collected at the visit where the lesion was first found, while blood from controls was collected once the infection could no longer be detected. For cases, the median interval between lesion detection and blood sampling was roughly 150 days, with an interquartile range of roughly 80 to 230 days. HLA typing was available for only a few women, so HLA type could not be excluded as a confounder. This exploratory proof-of-principle case-control study, nested within the Guanacaste HPV Natural History Study in Costa Rica, compared TCR repertoires among women with different cervical HPV16 outcomes. Cases and controls were matched on year of sample collection and on age within five years. Cases had a median age of about 34 years compared with 37 to 45 for controls, and baseline characteristics showed no significant differences between the groups. In the parent cohort, some 10,000 women aged 18 or older were enrolled in Guanacaste, Costa Rica, during about 1992 to 1994 and were followed for seven years. Quality controls consisted of five blinded duplicates per group, for a total of 60 or so samples made up of approximately 50 participants and around ten replicates. The paper's findings and limits, for the study overall: Whether associations preceded infection or resulted from infection could not be shown with the cross-sectional design, and effector/memory subsets and HPV-specific T cells were not isolated. CIN3+ cases had significantly higher TCR repertoire richness than controls across sequencing depths, but evenness did not differ between the groups. Cases had lower TRBV6-7 relative abundance than controls (approximately 0.11% versus 0.16%; Bonferroni P = 0.0008). Because the number of T cells per sample was unknown, the richness differences could reflect varying T-cell content rather than repertoire biology. Random forest classifiers combining richness and V gene abundances distinguished cases from controls with an estimated AUC of roughly 0.81.

Concerning this clone: The specificity of this receptor is unknown. The read stops 3 residues short of the end of the CDR3; the missing end is completed from the germline J gene.

Every participant had a single incident cervical HPV16 infection, and women with prevalent HPV16 infections were excluded. Cervical HPV DNA was detected by MY09/MY11 PCR, and genotyping was performed by dot-blot hybridization. Fifteen mL of heparinized blood were centrifuged, and the buffy coat was split into aliquots, frozen at -30 degrees C, and then kept at -80 degrees C. Genomic DNA was extracted from buffy coat specimens using QIAGEN kits. The immunoSEQ assay used multiplex PCR to amplify TCR beta CDR3 regions from an average of approximately 1,200 ng of genomic DNA per sample. Primer bias was corrected in the assay by using a complete synthetic TCR repertoire to establish an amplification baseline. The amplicons were sequenced using the Illumina platform. The authors' analysis ran thus. Sequence errors were corrected by clustering with frequency ratios and a modified nearest-neighbor algorithm, and the sequences were then analyzed in the immunoSEQ Analyzer using IMGT gene definitions. TCR richness and evenness were averaged over 20 rarefaction repeats at each rarefaction depth, excluding samples with fewer sequences than the depth. Wilcoxon rank sum tests with FDR correction were used to compare relative abundances of V, D and J genes between the groups. In the blinded duplicates, the intraclass correlation was 90% to 97% for TCR richness and averaged about 76% across fewer than 80 gene segments. TCRdb provides this immuneACCESS table in a form limited to in-frame rearrangements. Some clones are lacking; in checked studies, under half of them reflect an unresolved V gene, and why the rest are absent is not known. The V and J calls and clone size are taken from that table; D and trimming were inferred from the DNA. This sample's records show 30,000 to 45,000 clones. 1.7% of the sample is taken by the ten largest.

The CDR3, cysteine through phenylalanine, is 14 amino acids long. The DNA shown is the part of the CDR3 that was read: 33 bases, in frame from base 1. Taken from the germline V gene (reference sequence), the CDR1 and CDR2 loops are DFQATT and SNEGSKA. The sequencing input was blood buffy coat. The sequence was collected from a woman between 18 and 69 years old with a cervical HPV16 infection that either progressed to CIN3+ or cleared (not recorded which). The V and J segments used are TRBV20-1 and TRBJ1-4; the D segment could be TRBD1, given 6 matching bases. CDR3 region: CSASLGAGNSPLFF. Partial CDR3 DNA: TGCAGTGCTAGTTTGGGGGCAGGGAATTCACCA.